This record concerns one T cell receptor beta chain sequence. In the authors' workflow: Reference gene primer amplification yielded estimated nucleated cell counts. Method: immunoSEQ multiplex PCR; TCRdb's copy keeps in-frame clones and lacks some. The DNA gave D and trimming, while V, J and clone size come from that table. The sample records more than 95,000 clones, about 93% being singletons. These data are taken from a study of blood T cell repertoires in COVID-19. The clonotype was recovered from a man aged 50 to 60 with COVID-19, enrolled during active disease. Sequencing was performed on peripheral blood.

CDR3 residues: CASSDAGGALPGELFF. The CDR3 DNA sequence: TGTGCCAGCAGTGATGCGGGGGGGGCCCTCCCCGGGGAGCTGTTTTTT. The J gene is TRBJ2-2, the V gene TRBV25-1, with 9 nucleotides matching TRBD2. This CDR3 is built from 16 residues. After removal of 3 bases from V and 6 bases from J, the junction contained 8 bases not matched to a gene. In germline, CDR1 is MGHDK, CDR2 SYGVNS.